This note documents a single TCR beta chain sequence. This clonotype appeared once. Its antigen remains unidentified. Qualities for individual bases were not recorded, and no much larger clone is one base off. A lone read is weak support. The method behind the library was 5' RACE. The run used a NextSeq 500. The TCR library protocol attached a unique molecular identifier to each TCR cDNA molecule to allow correction of PCR and sequencing errors. Under the source paper's analysis protocol: TCR identification, UMI-based error correction and CDR3 extraction were all carried out with Decombinator tools. TCRs above a frequency of 2 per 1,000, corresponding to the top 1% of the tumor frequency distribution, were defined as expanded. Rényi diversity was computed with the R vegan package after subsampling each repertoire 100 times to 5,000 TCRs. CDR3 similarity networks were built from amino acid triplet string-kernel similarity, with CDR3s being connected when pairwise similarity was above 0.82. TCRdb reprocessed the public reads (quality trimming at Q25 with fastp, clone calling with MiXCR) and kept in-frame beta chains. Identical CDR3 protein sequences are pooled into one entry, listed with their most common genes and DNA. Clone size and V and J calls follow TCRdb, not the original study. Within this sample are about 32,000 distinct CDR3 sequences, with around 9.3% of them counted one time only. The top ten hold roughly 29% of the sample.

The sample comes from a study of spatial heterogeneity in lung cancer (dated by TCRdb to between 2018 and 2021). Turning to the overall study: Samples were obtained from approximately 76 patients with early-stage, untreated non-small cell lung cancer from the lung TRACERx cohort. Follow-up PBMC samples were sequenced whenever the samples were available, and the median time to follow-up was approximately 24 months after resection. In the raw uncorrected reads, each unique combination of TCR and UMI appeared more than ten times on average. At surgery, both alpha and beta chains were TCR-sequenced in 200 to 250 tumor regions, fewer than 85 matched nontumor lung samples and a few dozen PBMC samples. Beta-chain transcripts were consistently detected in greater numbers than alpha-chain transcripts, which likely reflects a higher abundance of beta-chain transcripts. The study quantitatively compared TCR alpha and beta repertoires across multiple tumor regions, matched nontumor lung and blood in non-small cell lung cancer. TCR repertoire features were related to nonsynonymous mutation counts determined by whole-exome sequencing of tumor tissue.

From its cysteine to its phenylalanine, the CDR3 spans 14 amino acids. The CDR3 DNA has 42 bases and is translated from base 1. V was cut back by 6 bases and J by 1 base, leaving a gap of 9 bases between them. Per the germline V gene (reference sequence), SEHNR is the CDR1 and FQNEAQ is the CDR2. The paper's findings and limits, for the study overall: Comparisons of baseline and follow-up blood repertoires included only about 15 patients. Ubiquitous expanded tumor TCRs showed up in blood more often at tumor resection than at routine follow-up. Additional single-cell paired TCR alpha and beta sequencing was considered necessary to confirm, at a functional level, the hypothesis that regional TCRs recognize regional mutations.

The time point label, read with the paper, signifies: blood at routine non-recurrence follow-up after resection. Whole RNA extracted from tumor and nontumor lung tissue, or from cryopreserved PBMC samples, was used for TCR sequencing without cell sorting. Patients were selected for TCR sequencing only if sufficient RNA was available from at least two tumor regions. Sequencing was performed on PBMCs, taken at follow-up. This TCR was sampled from a female donor with early-stage non-small cell lung cancer. The chain was built from TRBV7-9 and TRBJ2-2; the D gene is possibly TRBD1 or TRBD2, each agreeing over 5 bases. The sequenced DNA: TGTGCCAGCAGAGAGGGGCGGAACACCGGGGAGCTGTTTTTT. Its protein is CASREGRNTGELFF.